This TCR beta chain was captured by sequencing in a study of vaccination and CD4 T cells after COVID-19. As to treatment: roughly nine-day PBMC culture with coronavirus spike peptide pools or control peptides (ViraFEST assay). Trimming pared 2 bases from V and 6 bases from J, leaving 14 bases between. This CDR3 spans 15 amino acids. CDR1 is KGHDR, CDR2 SFDVKD, per germline. With respect to this clonotype: What it binds is not known.

CD4+ T cells that had been cultured provided DNA sequenced with the Oncomine TCR Beta short-read assay. TCRdb independently ran MiXCR on the PCR reads; one entry per CDR3 protein. The sample yields about 13,000 distinct CDR3 sequences, 35% to 55% seen once. This clonotype was obtained from a human donor who had recovered from COVID-19. The chain has TRBV24-1 and TRBJ2-3; no clear D. Sequences were derived from CD4+ T cells from blood, cultured in vitro, sampled before SARS-CoV-2 vaccination. The CDR3 DNA sequence: TGTGCCACCAGTGATTCGGCGGTAGCTTTGGATACGCAGTATTTT. Amino acid sequence: CATSDSAVALDTQYF.